The TCR beta chain described here comes from a study of cytomegalovirus exposure and HLA in healthy donors. The CDR3 runs to 12 residues. The germline gives CDR1 MNHEY, CDR2 SMNVEV (reference sequence). The V end lost 7 bases, the J end lost 6 bases, and 13 bases lay between the germline ends. Healthy bone marrow donors made up the cohort. The PCR ran on 60 Vbeta and 13 Jbeta primers. TCRdb's copy holds only in-frame clones and misses some; the assay was immunoSEQ multiplex PCR. Among 110,000 to 150,000 clones listed, around 80% were seen once. Regarding this clone: Its antigen is currently unknown.

The study's findings and limits: The availability of immune exposure information extended only to CMV serostatus. The authors later linked a missense DCLRE1C variant to TCR beta V- and J-gene trimming. Segments of the TCR beta V type were, in most cases, productive about 90% or about 30% of the time in an earlier analysis.

Input material: PBMCs. The V call is TRBV27, the J call TRBJ2-7, with D possibly matching TRBD1 (6 bases). The clonotype comes from a female donor in good health and CMV-seronegative. The CDR3 DNA reads as TGTGCCAGCAACAACAGGGTAGGCGAGCAGTACTTC. Amino acid sequence: CASNNRVGEQYF.